Each of the 28 T cell receptor beta chains below was sequenced from the same sample in a study of blood T cell repertoires in COVID-19. Sequencing was performed with immunoSEQ multiplex PCR; in TCRdb, only in-frame clones are kept and a portion is missing. The sample holds a few hundred thousand clones, roughly 86% seen once. The sample was peripheral blood. The receptors shown here come from a man between 18 and 29 years old with active or convalescent COVID-19.

V and J are TRBV18 and TRBJ1-1; D gene uncertain. The CDR3 is 12 amino acids. V was clipped by 6 bases and J by 1 base, with 6 bases between them. Germline V gene lookup returns CDR1 KGHSH and CDR2 LQKENI. Here the CDR3 reads CASSSENTEAFF. CDR3 DNA sequence: TGTGCCAGCTCGTCAGAGAACACTGAAGCTTTCTTT. Together with reference TRBV18 and TRBJ1-1, the CDR3 gives the full variable domain: NAGVMQNPRHLVRRRGQEARLRCSPMKGHSHVYWYRQLPEEGLKFMVYLQKENIIDESGMPKERFSAEFPKEGPSILRIQQVVRGDSAAYFCASSSENTEAFFGQGTRLTVV.

To note about this clone: At the DNA level, this CDR3 is encoded by other sequences in the same sample as well. The genes are TRBV19 and TRBJ1-1, with unresolved D. The V end lost 5 bases, the J end lost 0 bases, and 4 bases lay between the germline ends. The germline V gene encodes CDR1 LNHDA and CDR2 SQIVND (reference sequence). The CDR3 totals 12 residues. CDR3 sequence: CASSRVNTEAFF. CDR3 DNA: TGTGCCAGTAGTCGCGTGAACACTGAAGCTTTCTTT.

The CDR3 region is CASSFTGNGELFF. Here the CDR3 DNA reads TGCGCCAGCAGCTTTACAGGGAACGGGGAGCTGTTTTTT. This chain joins TRBV5-1 and TRBJ2-2, with a weak D call TRBD1 (6 bases). Germline CDR1 reads SGHRS; CDR2 reads YFSETQ. This CDR3 contains 13 residues. The V gene lost 2 bases and the J gene lost 7 bases, with 9 bases spanning the gap.

The V gene is TRBV28, the J gene TRBJ1-1; 10 positions match TRBD1. The CDR3 extends over 16 amino acids. Germline V lookup: CDR1 MDHEN, CDR2 SYDVKM. V shed 4 bases, J shed 3 bases, and the junction held 8 bases outside the gene matches. This chain's CDR3 is CASSSIGQGEYTEAFF. DNA for the CDR3: TGTGCCAGCAGTTCGATCGGACAGGGGGAGTACACTGAAGCTTTCTTT.

The chain joins TRBV6-1 to TRBJ2-3; D is unclear. Trimming took 3 bases from V and 0 from J, leaving 10 bases between them. The CDR3 covers 15 residues. CDR1 and CDR2 (germline): MNHNS, SASEGT. The chain's CDR3 is CASSDSPGSTDTQYF. As DNA, the CDR3 is TGTGCCAGCAGTGATTCCCCGGGTAGCACAGATACGCAGTATTTT.

The rearrangement links TRBV11-1 to TRBJ2-1; possibly TRBD2 for D (5 bases). The CDR3 contains 15 residues. The germline V and J ends were trimmed by 5 bases and 8 bases, with 19 bases remaining between them. Germline V lookup: CDR1 SGHAT, CDR2 FQDESV (reference sequence). The CDR3 loop is CASSLPSPRADEQFF. The CDR3 region has the DNA TGTGCCAGCAGCCTCCCCTCACCGAGGGCCGATGAGCAGTTCTTC.

The chain couples TRBV24-1 to TRBJ2-1; D may be TRBD1 (5 bases). Deletions cut 4 bases from V and 1 base from J, with 16 bases between. The CDR3 sequence is 17 residues long. Germline-derived CDR1 and CDR2 are KGHDR and SFDVKD. The CDR3 loop is CATSEKSRAGSYNEQFF. The DNA of the CDR3 is TGTGCCACCAGTGAGAAATCCAGGGCTGGATCCTACAATGAGCAGTTCTTC.

The rearrangement links TRBV27 to TRBJ1-1, with 7 bases matching TRBD1. The CDR3 has 13 amino acids. Looked up from germline, CDR1 is MNHEY and CDR2 is SMNVEV (reference sequence). V lost 3 bases and J lost 5; bases outside the gene matches: 3. This CDR3 is CASSFQGGTEAFF. The CDR3 DNA reads as TGTGCCAGCAGTTTCCAGGGGGGTACTGAAGCTTTCTTT.

This sequence joins TRBV4-1 and TRBJ1-1; weak D call: TRBD1 (5 bases). The CDR3 covers 16 residues. The germline V gene encodes CDR1 MGHRA and CDR2 YSYEKL. The V and J ends lost 4 bases and 8 bases respectively, with 23 bases between them. The CDR3 here is CASSLLPGAGAEEAFF. The CDR3 nucleotides read TGCGCCAGCAGCCTTCTTCCCGGGGCGGGAGCTGAGGAAGCTTTCTTT.

The V and J genes are TRBV6-1 and TRBJ1-5; D is perhaps TRBD1 (5 bases). V gave up 2 bases and J gave up 5 bases, with 31 bases separating them. The CDR3 consists of 21 residues. Germline V gene data show CDR1 as MNHNS and CDR2 as SASEGT. This chain's CDR3 is CASSERGLGGVLRHVDQPQHF. CDR3 bases: TGTGCCAGCAGTGAAAGGGGTTTAGGCGGGGTATTAAGGCACGTCGATCAGCCCCAGCATTTT.

This sequence joins TRBV18 and TRBJ1-4, with D perhaps matching TRBD1 (5 bases). The CDR3 is made up of 15 amino acids. From germline, CDR1 is KGHSH and CDR2 LQKENI. V was shortened by 4 bases and J by 8 bases, with 17 bases between the two germline ends. The CDR3 loop is CASSRTSAKGEKLFF. CDR3 bases: TGTGCCAGCTCACGGACAAGTGCAAAGGGGGAAAAACTGTTTTTT.

This clone appeared a few times. This chain joins TRBV5-1 and TRBJ2-2; D remains ambiguous. This CDR3 has 17 amino acids. V was cut by 0 bases and J by 2 bases, with 14 bases left in between. Germline loops: CDR1 SGHRS, CDR2 YFSETQ. CDR3 region: CASSLVYSRPNTGELFF. For the CDR3, the DNA is TGCGCCAGCAGCTTGGTGTACAGCCGACCTAACACCGGGGAGCTGTTTTTT.

This sequence joins TRBV5-1 and TRBJ1-2, with D possibly being TRBD1 (6 bases). CDR1 SGHRS and CDR2 YFSETQ come from the germline V gene. Trimming pared 0 bases from V and 6 bases from J, leaving 6 bases between. CDR3 length: 12 amino acids. CDR3 sequence: CASSLAGDGYTF. In nucleotides, the CDR3 is TGCGCCAGCAGCTTGGCAGGGGATGGCTACACCTTC.

The chain has TRBV2 and TRBJ2-7, with D tentatively TRBD2 (5 bases). The CDR3 runs 14 residues. Trimming pared 2 bases from V and 6 bases from J, leaving 14 bases between. CDR1 and CDR2 (germline): SNHLY, FYNNEI. DNA for the CDR3: TGTGCCAGCAGTGAAATTGTAGAGGGTCGCGAGCAGTACTTC. This encodes CASSEIVEGREQYF.

J is TRBJ2-5 and V is TRBV12-3 or TRBV12-4; D is undetermined. Trimming cost V 6 bases and J 5 bases, with 13 bases left between them. The CDR3 has 13 residues. CDR3 in amino acids: CASRAGVVETQYF. CDR3 nucleotide sequence: TGTGCCAGCAGGGCAGGCGTTGTGGAGACCCAGTACTTC.

The rearrangement uses TRBV2 and TRBJ1-4; 9 positions match TRBD1. V dropped 5 bases and J dropped 8; count of bases not matched to a gene: 6. Germline CDR1 is SNHLY and CDR2 is FYNNEI. The CDR3 contains 14 residues. Written as DNA, the CDR3 is TGTGCCAGCAGTTTACAGGGGGCGGACGAAAAACTGTTTTTT. Its protein is CASSLQGADEKLFF.

This clone was seen a single time. The rearrangement links TRBV19 to TRBJ2-5; TRBD2 matches 12 bases. Germline values: CDR1 LNHDA, CDR2 SQIVND (reference sequence). After removal of 5 bases from V and 4 bases from J, the junction contained 5 bases not matched to a gene. The CDR3 runs to 15 residues. The CDR3 loop is CASSRLAGDGETQYF. CDR3 nucleotide sequence: TGTGCCAGTAGTCGACTAGCGGGAGACGGAGAGACCCAGTACTTC.

J is TRBJ2-1 and V is TRBV11-2, with 10 nucleotides matching TRBD2. With 2 bases clipped from V and 8 bases from J, the junction kept 6 bases outside the gene matches. CDR1 is SGHAT, CDR2 FQNNGV, per germline. This CDR3 is 15 amino acids long. CDR3: CASSLLAGGLDEQFF. The CDR3 bases are TGTGCCAGCAGCTTATTAGCGGGAGGTCTGGATGAGCAGTTCTTC.

This clone has only a few counts. The chain couples TRBV7-9 to TRBJ1-6; D gene ambiguous. Between the trimmed V and J ends, which lost 1 base and 10 bases, there was a span of 5 bases. CDR1 and CDR2 (germline): SEHNR, FQNEAQ (reference sequence). The length of the CDR3 is 12 residues. The CDR3, as DNA: TGTGCCAGCAGCTTAGGAGTCTCACCCCTCCACTTT. Its translation: CASSLGVSPLHF.

The genes are TRBV5-6 and TRBJ1-1; a possible D gene is TRBD1 (5 bases). This CDR3 has 16 amino acids. V shed 4 bases and J shed 0 bases, with 16 bases lying between them. Germline V gene data show CDR1 as SGHDT and CDR2 as YYEEEE. The CDR3: CASSREADRLNTEAFF. CDR3 nucleotide sequence: TGTGCCAGCAGCCGCGAAGCCGACAGACTGAACACTGAAGCTTTCTTT.

The V call is TRBV27, the J call TRBJ1-1, with D possibly matching TRBD1 (5 bases). The CDR3 loop spans 13 amino acids. Looked up from germline, CDR1 is MNHEY and CDR2 is SMNVEV (reference sequence). Trimming pared 6 bases from V and 2 bases from J, leaving 10 bases between. CDR3 sequence reads: CASRGPENTEAFF. The CDR3 DNA reads as TGTGCCAGCAGGGGGCCAGAAAACACTGAAGCTTTCTTT.

J is TRBJ1-5 and V is TRBV28; D not resolved. Per the germline V gene, CDR1 is MDHEN and CDR2 is SYDVKM. The CDR3 has 14 residues. V was shortened by 5 bases and J by 5 bases, with 13 bases between the two germline ends. In DNA form, the CDR3 reads TGTGCCAGCAGTCGATGGGCCATTGATCAGCCCCAGCATTTT. It yields the protein CASSRWAIDQPQHF.

V and J are TRBV9 and TRBJ1-3; D is undetermined. The germline gives CDR1 SGDLS, CDR2 YYNGEE. The germline V and J ends were trimmed by 0 bases and 3 bases, with 16 bases remaining between them. This CDR3 has 17 residues. CDR3 region: CASSVEPQRVGGNTIYF. DNA of the CDR3: TGTGCCAGCAGCGTAGAGCCCCAGAGGGTCGGTGGAAACACCATATATTTT.

V gene TRBV29-1 combines with J gene TRBJ2-7; D is possibly TRBD1 (5 bases). This CDR3 is 13 amino acids long. V was shortened by 7 bases and J by 5 bases, with 18 bases between the two germline ends. Germline V gives CDR1 SQVTM, CDR2 ANQGSEA. The chain's CDR3 is CSALTAGPHEQYF. In DNA form, the CDR3 reads TGCAGCGCCCTGACAGCCGGCCCCCACGAGCAGTACTTC.

The chain carries TRBV5-4 and TRBJ1-1; tentatively, D is TRBD1 (5 bases). The CDR3 totals 15 residues. V lost 2 bases and J lost 6, with 17 bases in between. Germline V gene data show CDR1 as SGHNT and CDR2 as YYREEE (reference sequence). The CDR3 bases are TGTGCCAGCAGCTTCGGGGGGGAGAGTCCCGCTGAAGCTTTCTTT. It is translated as CASSFGGESPAEAFF.

The chain is built from TRBV4-1 and TRBJ2-7, with D possibly being TRBD1 (6 bases). V was clipped by 0 bases and J by 3 bases, with 15 bases between them. The germline V gene encodes CDR1 MGHRA and CDR2 YSYEKL. The CDR3 length is 16 residues. CDR3 sequence: CASSQDSGVRIYEQYF. In nucleotides, the CDR3 is TGCGCCAGCAGCCAAGATTCAGGGGTCAGGATCTACGAGCAGTACTTC.

The chain combines TRBV2 with TRBJ1-1, with D possibly being TRBD1 (6 bases). The CDR3 covers 14 residues. Trimming stripped 6 bases from V and 2 bases from J, with 13 bases between. Germline V gene sequence: CDR1 SNHLY, CDR2 FYNNEI. This chain's CDR3 is CASRAGRGNTEAFF. As DNA, the CDR3 is TGTGCCAGCAGGGCCGGCAGGGGAAACACTGAAGCTTTCTTT.

The CDR3 is CASSYLGGAYNEQFF. The CDR3 DNA follows: TGTGCCAGCAGTTACTTGGGGGGGGCCTACAATGAGCAGTTCTTC. The chain joins TRBV6-6 to TRBJ2-1, with 7 bases that match TRBD2. The CDR3 is made up of 15 amino acids. Losses at the gene ends were 1 base for V and 2 bases for J; bases not matched to a gene: 2. In germline, CDR1 is MNHNY, CDR2 SVGAGI (reference sequence).